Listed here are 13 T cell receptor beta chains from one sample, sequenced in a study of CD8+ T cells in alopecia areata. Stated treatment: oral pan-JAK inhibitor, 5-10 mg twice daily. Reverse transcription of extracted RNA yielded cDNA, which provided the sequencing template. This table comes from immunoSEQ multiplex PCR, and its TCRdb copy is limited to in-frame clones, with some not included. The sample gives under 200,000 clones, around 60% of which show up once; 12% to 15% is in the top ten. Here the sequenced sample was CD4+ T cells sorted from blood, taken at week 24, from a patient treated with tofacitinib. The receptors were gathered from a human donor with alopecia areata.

The CDR3 sequence: CASSPQKGVSTDTQYF. For the CDR3, the DNA is TGCGCCAGCAGCCCACAAAAGGGGGTTAGCACAGATACGCAGTATTTT. The chain joins TRBV4-1 to TRBJ2-3; tentatively, D is TRBD1 (6 bases). The CDR3 is made up of 16 amino acids. Germline loops: CDR1 MGHRA, CDR2 YSYEKL. Trimming pared 4 bases from V and 0 bases from J, leaving 14 bases between.

CDR3 residues: CASSLWGQSTDTQYF. DNA of the CDR3: TGTGCCAGCAGTCTATGGGGACAGAGCACAGATACGCAGTATTTT. The chain uses TRBV6-1 and TRBJ2-3; TRBD1 agrees at 7 bases. Trimming removed 5 bases from V and 0 bases from J; junction bases left unmatched: 5. CDR3 size: 15 residues. Germline V lookup: CDR1 MNHNS, CDR2 SASEGT.

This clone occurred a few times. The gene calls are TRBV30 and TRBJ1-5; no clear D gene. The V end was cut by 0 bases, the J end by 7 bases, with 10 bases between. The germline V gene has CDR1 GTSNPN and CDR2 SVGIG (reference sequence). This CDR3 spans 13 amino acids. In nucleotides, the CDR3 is TGTGCCTGGAGTGTGGCCGCGGGGCAGCCCCAGCATTTT. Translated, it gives CAWSVAAGQPQHF.

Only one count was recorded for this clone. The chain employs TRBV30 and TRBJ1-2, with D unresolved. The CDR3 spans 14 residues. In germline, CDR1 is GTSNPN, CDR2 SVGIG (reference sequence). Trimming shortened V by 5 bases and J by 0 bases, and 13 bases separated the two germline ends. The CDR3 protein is CAWESGGANYGYTF. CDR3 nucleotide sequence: TGTGCCTGGGAAAGTGGTGGGGCTAACTATGGCTACACCTTC.

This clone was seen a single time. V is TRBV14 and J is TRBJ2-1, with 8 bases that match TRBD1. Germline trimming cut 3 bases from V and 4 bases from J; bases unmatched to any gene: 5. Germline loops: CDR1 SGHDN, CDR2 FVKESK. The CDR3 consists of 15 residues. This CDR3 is CASSHRTGFYNEQFF. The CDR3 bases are TGTGCCAGCAGCCATAGGACAGGGTTTTACAATGAGCAGTTCTTC.

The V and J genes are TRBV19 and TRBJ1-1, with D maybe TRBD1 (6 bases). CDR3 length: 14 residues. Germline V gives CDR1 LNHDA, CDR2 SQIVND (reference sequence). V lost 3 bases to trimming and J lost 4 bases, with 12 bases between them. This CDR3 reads CASSIWQGRTEAFF. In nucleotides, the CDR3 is TGTGCCAGTAGTATCTGGCAGGGGCGCACTGAAGCTTTCTTT.

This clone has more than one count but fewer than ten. Written as DNA, the CDR3 is TGCGCCAGCAGTGAGTCTCCTAACGGCGTAAATGGCTACACCTTC. Protein sequence: CASSESPNGVNGYTF. This sequence joins TRBV10-1 and TRBJ1-2, with D unclear. Germline V gene data show CDR1 as WNHNN and CDR2 as SYGVQD (reference sequence). The V gene lost 0 bases and the J gene lost 6 bases, with 14 bases spanning the gap. This CDR3 comprises 15 residues.

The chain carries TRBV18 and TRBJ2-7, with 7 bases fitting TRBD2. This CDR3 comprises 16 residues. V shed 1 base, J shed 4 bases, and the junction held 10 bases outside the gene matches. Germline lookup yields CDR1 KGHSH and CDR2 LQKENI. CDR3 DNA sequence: TGTGCCAGCTCACCACGAGTCGGGACTAAACTTTACGAGCAGTACTTC. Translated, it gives CASSPRVGTKLYEQYF.

Here the CDR3 DNA reads TGCAGCGTTGAGCCCGGGACTGTCCGGGATACGCAGTATTTT. Translating gives CSVEPGTVRDTQYF. This sequence joins TRBV29-1 and TRBJ2-3, with D possibly matching TRBD2 (6 bases). The CDR3 length is 14 residues. Germline-derived CDR1 and CDR2 are SQVTM and ANQGSEA. Trimming removed 3 bases at V and 6 bases at J, with 16 bases between.

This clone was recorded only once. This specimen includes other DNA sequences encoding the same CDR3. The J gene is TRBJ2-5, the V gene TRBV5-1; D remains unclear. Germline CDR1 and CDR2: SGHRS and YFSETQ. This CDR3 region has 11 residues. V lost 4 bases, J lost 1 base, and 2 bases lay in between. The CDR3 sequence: CASSGQETQYF. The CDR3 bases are TGCGCCAGCAGCGGCCAAGAGACCCAGTACTTC. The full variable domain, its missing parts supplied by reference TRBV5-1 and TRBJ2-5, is KAGVTQTPRYLIKTRGQQVTLSCSPISGHRSVSWYQQTPGQGLQFLFEYFSETQRNKGNFPGRFSGRQFSNSRSEMNVSTLELGDSALYLCASSGQETQYFGPGTRLLVL.

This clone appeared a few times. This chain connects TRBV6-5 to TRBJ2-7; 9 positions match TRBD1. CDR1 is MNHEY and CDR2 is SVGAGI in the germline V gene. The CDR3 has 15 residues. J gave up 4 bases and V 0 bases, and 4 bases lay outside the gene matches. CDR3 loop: CASSYSGTGTYEQYF. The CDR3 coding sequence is TGTGCCAGCAGTTACTCCGGGACAGGGACTTACGAGCAGTACTTC.

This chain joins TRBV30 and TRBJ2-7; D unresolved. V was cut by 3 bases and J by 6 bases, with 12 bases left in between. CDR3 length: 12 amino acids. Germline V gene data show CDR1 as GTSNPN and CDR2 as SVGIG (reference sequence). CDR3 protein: CAWSRNVGEQYF. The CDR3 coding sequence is TGTGCCTGGAGCCGAAACGTGGGCGAGCAGTACTTC.

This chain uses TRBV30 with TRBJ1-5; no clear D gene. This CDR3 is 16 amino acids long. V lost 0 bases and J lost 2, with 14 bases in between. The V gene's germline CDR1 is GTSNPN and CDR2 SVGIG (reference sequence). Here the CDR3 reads CAWSVGFSNGNQPQHF. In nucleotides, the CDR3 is TGTGCCTGGAGTGTTGGGTTTTCGAATGGCAATCAGCCCCAGCATTTT.